This is a list of T cell receptor beta chains from one sample in a study of T cell repertoires in MIS-A myocarditis. Assay: immunoSEQ multiplex PCR; the TCRdb copy retains only in-frame clones and omits some. The sample carries roughly 15,000 clones, around 69% recorded once. Sequencing was done on a sample of left ventricle heart tissue obtained at autopsy. Receptor source: a man between 18 and 29 years old with fulminant myocarditis from multisystem inflammatory syndrome in adults (MIS-A) after COVID-19. Each CDR3 is given with its conserved first and last residue. D genes are given only for firm matches. Rows may omit the clone size; those that give it use once, few, many or a size class.

>19|TRBJ1-5|TRBV6-2/TRBV6-3|TRBD1|NA
TGTGCCAGCAGTTACGAGGAACAGGGGCTATTCTATAGCAATCAGCCCCAGCATTTT
CASSYEEQGLFYSNQPQHF
>15|TRBJ1-2|TRBV7-9|NA|few
TGTGCCAGCAGCTTAGAGCCGAGTCGAAAGTATGGCTACACCTTC
CASSLEPSRKYGYTF
>13|TRBJ2-1|TRBV5-6|NA|NA
TGTGCCAGCAGCCCCCGACAGTACAATGAGCAGTTCTTC
CASSPRQYNEQFF
>17|TRBJ1-4|TRBV28|NA|NA
TGTGCCAGCAGGACCGGGACATACCGAGGGGCTAATGAAAAACTGTTTTTT
CASRTGTYRGANEKLFF
>14|TRBJ1-2|TRBV2|NA|NA
TGTGCCAGCAGTACCGAACTAGACCTTTATGGCTACACCTTC
CASSTELDLYGYTF
>14|TRBJ1-3|TRBV18|NA|NA
TGTGCCAGCTCACCCGTAGTCTCTGGAAACACCATATATTTT
CASSPVVSGNTIYF
>12|TRBJ2-3|TRBV7-9|NA|NA
TGTGCCAGCAGCTTAGCAACAGATACGCAGTATTTT
CASSLATDTQYF
>12|TRBJ2-1|TRBV5-1|NA|few
TGCGCCAGCAGCTTCCGACAGGACGAGCAGTTCTTC
CASSFRQDEQFF
>14|TRBJ2-7|TRBV5-4|NA|NA
TGTGCCAGCAGCTTCCAGGAGTTGGGGTACGAGCAGTACTTC
CASSFQELGYEQYF
>17|TRBJ1-2|TRBV14|TRBD1|NA
TGTGCCAGCAGCTCCCAGACAGGGGGCTTAATGGACTATGGCTACACCTTC
CASSSQTGGLMDYGYTF
>15|TRBJ2-1|TRBV7-8|NA|NA
TGTGCCAGCAGCTTAGTTGGGAGGGGGGATGGTGAGCAGTTCTTC
CASSLVGRGDGEQFF
>11|TRBJ2-7|TRBV19|NA|NA
TGTGCCAGTGGGATTGGCCACGAGCAGTACTTC
CASGIGHEQYF
>13|TRBJ1-2|TRBV28|NA|NA
TGTGCCAGCTTACTGACAGCTAACTATGGCTACACCTTC
CASLLTANYGYTF
>15|TRBJ1-4|TRBV5-4|NA|NA
TGTGCCAGCAGCGTGTCGGCTGCAACTAATGAAAAACTGTTTTTT
CASSVSAATNEKLFF
>14|TRBJ2-7|TRBV21-1|NA|NA
TGTGCCAGCAGCCCAGACAGGGAGCTGTACGAGCAGTACTTC
CASSPDRELYEQYF
>13|TRBJ1-2|TRBV11-3|NA|NA
TGTGCCAGCAGCCTAGGACTGGGATATGGCTACACCTTC
CASSLGLGYGYTF
>12|TRBJ2-3|TRBV12-3/TRBV12-4|NA|NA
TGTGCCAGCTGCATTAGCACAGATACGCAGTATTTT
CASCISTDTQYF
>13|TRBJ1-5|TRBV12-3/TRBV12-4|NA|few
TGTGCCAGCCACGGCGGGGTCAATCAGCCCCAGCATTTT
CASHGGVNQPQHF
>15|TRBJ2-1|TRBV28|TRBD1|NA
TGTGCCAGCAATCAGGGGGCATTTTTAGGCAATGAGCAGTTCTTC
CASNQGAFLGNEQFF
>15|TRBJ2-1|TRBV5-1|TRBD2|NA
TGCGCCAGCAGCTTGACTAGCGGGAGCTTGGGTGAGCAGTTCTTC
CASSLTSGSLGEQFF
>16|TRBJ2-7|TRBV6-5|TRBD2|NA
TGTGCCAGCAGTTACTCGCATCCAGCGGGGCAGTGGGAGCAGTACTTC
CASSYSHPAGQWEQYF
>14|TRBJ1-6|TRBV19|NA|NA
TGTGCCAGTAGTATTCAGGGGTGGAATTCACCCCTCCACTTT
CASSIQGWNSPLHF
>13|TRBJ1-1|TRBV6-2/TRBV6-3|NA|NA
TGTGCCAGCAGTTACACATTGAACACTGAAGCTTTCTTT
CASSYTLNTEAFF